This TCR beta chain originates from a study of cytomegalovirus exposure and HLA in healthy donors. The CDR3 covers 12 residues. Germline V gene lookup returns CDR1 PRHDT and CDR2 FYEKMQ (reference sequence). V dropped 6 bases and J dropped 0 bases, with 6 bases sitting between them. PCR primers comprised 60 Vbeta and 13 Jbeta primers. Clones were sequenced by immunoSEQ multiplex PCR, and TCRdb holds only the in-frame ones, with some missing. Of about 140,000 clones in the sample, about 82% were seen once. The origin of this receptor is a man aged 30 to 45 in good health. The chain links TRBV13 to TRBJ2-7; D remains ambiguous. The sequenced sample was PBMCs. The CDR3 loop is CASRPYSYEQYF. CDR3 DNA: TGTGCCAGCAGGCCCTACTCCTACGAGCAGTACTTC.